The table lists the clone carrying this T cell receptor (beta chain) with a count of one. Other DNA sequences within the sample encode an identical CDR3. This record belongs to a study of blood T cell repertoires in COVID-19. Whole-study context: Spain, Italy and the United States supplied samples that represented acute and convalescent COVID-19.

CDR3 size: 12 residues. The germline V gene has CDR1 MDHEN and CDR2 SYDVKM. The V and J ends lost 8 bases and 2 bases respectively, with 9 bases between them. Sequenced by immunoSEQ multiplex PCR; TCRdb stores in-frame clones only, minus some. The sample lists approximately 140,000 clones; around 85% were seen once. The receptor was isolated from a man aged 70 or older with acute or convalescent COVID-19. Sequences were obtained from peripheral blood. The chain recombines TRBV28 with TRBJ1-2, with D perhaps TRBD1 (6 bases). This chain's CDR3 is CASRTANYGYTF. CDR3 sequence (DNA): TGTGCCAGCCGGACAGCAAACTATGGCTACACCTTC.